Only a few counts were recorded for the clone carrying this TCR beta chain. The antigen remains unidentified. The data derive from a study of cytomegalovirus exposure and HLA in healthy donors. Both 60 Vbeta primers and 13 Jbeta primers went into the PCR. Authors' data handling: Later, an analysis found about 80 million unique TCR beta chains, and 10 million to 11 million of these were shared. Sequenced by immunoSEQ multiplex PCR; TCRdb stores in-frame clones only, minus some. The DNA was the basis for D and trimming; V, J and clone size are from that table. This table holds 120,000 to 150,000 clones, 60% to 85% found once. V shed 5 bases and J 4 bases; nucleotides not matched to a gene: 17. This CDR3 region has 18 residues. Looked up from germline, CDR1 is LNHDA and CDR2 is SQIVND (reference sequence). Study results and limitations: Reportedly, diagnosis of cytomegalovirus status by the classifier showed high specificity and sensitivity. Listed as cytomegalovirus-associated were 164 TCR beta chains.

This rearrangement joins TRBV19 to TRBJ2-5, with 9 positions matching TRBD1. The receptor was isolated from a man aged 35-49 years in good health and CMV-seronegative. The source material was PBMCs. CDR3 sequence: CASSSERVGTGSLETQYF. The CDR3 DNA is TGTGCCAGTAGTTCAGAGCGAGTGGGGACAGGGTCCTTAGAGACCCAGTACTTC.